Below are 31 T cell receptor beta chains sequenced from a single sample in a study of control samples from healthy donors and cancer patients. The assay was immunoSEQ multiplex PCR, and TCRdb's table has in-frame clones only and misses some. Of about 130,000 clones detected, roughly 88% appear once; the ten largest clones hold roughly 3.2%. Sequenced: blood. These receptors originate from a man aged 50 to 59 in good health.

This clone was found once. This chain connects TRBV19 to TRBJ1-5; D is unresolved. Trimming left V 3 bases short and J 4 bases short, with 16 bases between. The CDR3 runs 16 residues. CDR1 and CDR2 from the germline V gene are LNHDA and SQIVND (reference sequence). The CDR3 loop is CASSIQVLGGNQPQHF. The CDR3 DNA sequence: TGTGCCAGTAGTATTCAGGTTCTAGGTGGTAATCAGCCCCAGCATTTT.

The V call is TRBV11-3, the J call TRBJ2-1, with 9 bases fitting TRBD1. CDR3 size: 16 residues. The J segment lost 5 bases and the V segment lost 5 bases, leaving 10 bases of the junction unmatched. Germline-derived CDR1 and CDR2 are SGHNT and YENEEA. The CDR3, as DNA: TGTGCCAGCAGCCTCAGACAGGGGGGGTTCAACAATGAGCAGTTCTTC. The encoded protein is CASSLRQGGFNNEQFF. Full variable domain (outside the CDR3, taken from reference TRBV11-3 and TRBJ2-1): EAGVVQSPRYKIIEKKQPVAFWCNPISGHNTLYWYLQNLGQGPELLIRYENEEAVDDSQLPKDRFSAERLKGVDSTLKIQPAELGDSAVYLCASSLRQGGFNNEQFFGPGTRLTVL.

This sequence joins TRBV7-8 and TRBJ2-3; no firm D call. The length of the CDR3 is 13 residues. Trimming took off 5 bases at V and 3 bases at J, with 9 bases between the two ends. Germline V gives CDR1 SGHVS, CDR2 FQNEAQ. CDR3 DNA: TGTGCCAGCAGCCCCCCCGTGACAGATACGCAGTATTTT. Its translation: CASSPPVTDTQYF.

CDR3 residues: CASSLERNFNSPLHF. CDR3 nucleotides: TGTGCCAGCAGCTTAGAGCGGAACTTTAATTCACCCCTCCACTTT. The gene calls are TRBV11-2 and TRBJ1-6; no firm D call. In germline, CDR1 is SGHAT, CDR2 FQNNGV. The ends were cut back, 0 bases at V and 6 bases at J, with 9 bases in the middle. The CDR3 spans 15 residues.

The genes are TRBV3-1 (or the pseudogene TRBV3-2) and TRBJ2-5; 7 bases match TRBD2. The CDR3 is 13 amino acids. Unmatched junction bases numbered 0, after V lost 3 bases and J lost 2 bases. CDR1 LGHDT and CDR2 YNNKEL come from the germline V gene (reference sequence). CDR3 sequence (DNA): TGTGCCAGCAGCCAGCGGGAGCAAGAGACCCAGTACTTC. Translating gives CASSQREQETQYF.

As regards this clone: At one boundary the junction diverges from the germline segment, which might be a read error. The CDR3 DNA reads as TGTGCTAGCAGCCTTAATAGCCGGACCGCGGCCGGGGAGCTGTTTTTT. It encodes CASSLNSRTAAGELFF. This chain uses TRBV7-7 with TRBJ2-2; D is uncertain. Germline V gene data show CDR1 as SSHAT and CDR2 as FNYEAQ (reference sequence). The CDR3 runs 16 residues.

The chain is built from TRBV6-6 and TRBJ1-5; no clear D gene. This CDR3 comprises 14 residues. Trimming took off 7 bases at V and 0 bases at J, with 10 bases between the two ends. The germline V gene has CDR1 MNHNY and CDR2 SVGAGI (reference sequence). CDR3 coding DNA: TGTGCCAGCAACGCCGGGGATAGCAATCAGCCCCAGCATTTT. Its protein is CASNAGDSNQPQHF.

This clone was seen only a few times. J is TRBJ1-5 and V is TRBV19; no firm D call. The CDR3 loop spans 15 amino acids. The germline V and J ends were trimmed by 7 bases and 11 bases, with 24 bases remaining between them. Germline V CDR1 and CDR2: LNHDA, SQIVND (reference sequence). CDR3 amino acids: CASTSVGGGILSQHF. The CDR3 nucleotides read TGTGCCAGTACCTCCGTGGGAGGTGGGATTTTGTCCCAGCATTTT. The whole variable domain, filled in from reference TRBV19 and TRBJ1-5, reads DGGITQSPKYLFRKEGQNVTLSCEQNLNHDAMYWYRQDPGQGLRLIYYSQIVNDFQKGDIAEGYSVSREKKESFPLTVTSAQKNPTAFYLCASTSVGGGILSQHFGDGTRLSIL.

The chain joins TRBV6-5 to TRBJ2-1, with 11 bases fitting TRBD2. This CDR3 region has 16 residues. The J segment lost 8 bases and the V segment lost 2 bases, leaving 8 bases of the junction unmatched. Germline CDR1 MNHEY, CDR2 SVGAGI. Written as DNA, the CDR3 is TGTGCCAGCAGTTACCAATTAGCGGGGGGGCGGGATGAGCAGTTCTTC. It codes for CASSYQLAGGRDEQFF.

At least ten counts were recorded for this clone. The chain couples TRBV7-9 to TRBJ2-3; no clear D. The CDR3 extends over 13 amino acids. V was trimmed by 2 bases and J by 7 bases, leaving 10 bases between them. Germline V gene sequence: CDR1 SEHNR, CDR2 FQNEAQ (reference sequence). The DNA of the CDR3 is TGTGCCAGCAGCTTAAAGTACCGTAATACGCAGTATTTT. It translates to CASSLKYRNTQYF.

This clone was observed once. The V and J genes are TRBV30 and TRBJ1-2; D gene unclear. Germline V CDR1 and CDR2: GTSNPN, SVGIG (reference sequence). The V end was cut by 0 bases, the J end by 6 bases, with 11 bases between. The CDR3 has 13 amino acids. In nucleotides, the CDR3 is TGTGCCTGGAGTGTACAAGGGAACCATGGCTACACCTTC. Its translation is CAWSVQGNHGYTF.

The gene calls are TRBV19 and TRBJ2-3; maybe TRBD2 (6 bases). From germline, CDR1 is LNHDA and CDR2 SQIVND (reference sequence). V gave up 1 base and J gave up 4 bases, with 9 bases separating them. The CDR3 runs 14 residues. The CDR3 sequence: CASSIGGAADTQYF. The CDR3 DNA reads TGTGCCAGTAGTATAGGCGGGGCAGCAGATACGCAGTATTTT.

The V gene is TRBV14, the J gene TRBJ2-3; possible D gene TRBD2, 7 bases. Germline lookup yields CDR1 SGHDN and CDR2 FVKESK. The ends were cut back, 0 bases at V and 4 bases at J, with 29 bases in the middle. CDR3 length equals 21 residues. The CDR3 bases are TGTGCCAGCAGCCAAGACAAAGGATGGGGGGGCGAACGGGCGTACCCAGATACGCAGTATTTT. Translating gives CASSQDKGWGGERAYPDTQYF.

The chain carries TRBV5-1 and TRBJ1-1; weak D call: TRBD1 (5 bases). The CDR3 runs 16 residues. Trimming cost V 0 bases and J 11 bases, with 23 bases left between them. Germline-derived CDR1 and CDR2 are SGHRS and YFSETQ. The CDR3 spells CASSLGPTEIEPGAFF. CDR3 bases: TGCGCCAGCAGCTTGGGACCGACAGAGATCGAACCTGGGGCTTTCTTT.

The V call is TRBV7-9, the J call TRBJ1-1; D remains ambiguous. Deletions cut 4 bases from V and 8 bases from J, with 8 bases between. CDR3 size: 11 residues. The germline V gene encodes CDR1 SEHNR and CDR2 FQNEAQ (reference sequence). CDR3 nucleotide sequence: TGTGCCAGCAGCTCTGTCCGCGAAGCTTTCTTT. Protein product: CASSSVREAFF.

The rearrangement links TRBV11-2 to TRBJ2-7; either TRBD1 or TRBD2 may fit D (6 bases each). Trimming stripped 4 bases from V and 4 bases from J, with 14 bases between. The CDR3 loop spans 14 amino acids. CDR1 and CDR2 from the germline V gene are SGHAT and FQNNGV. The CDR3 DNA reads TGTGCCAGCAGCTCGAATCCGGGGGCTTACGAGCAGTACTTC. The encoded protein is CASSSNPGAYEQYF.

The rearrangement links TRBV5-4 to TRBJ2-3; tentatively, D is TRBD1 (5 bases). In germline, CDR1 is SGHNT, CDR2 YYREEE (reference sequence). This CDR3 contains 16 residues. Trimming removed 0 bases at V and 0 bases at J, with 11 bases between. DNA for the CDR3: TGTGCCAGCAGCTTGGGACGGACACGAAGCACAGATACGCAGTATTTT. It translates to CASSLGRTRSTDTQYF.

The genes are TRBV6-5 and TRBJ1-2; D is ambiguous. Germline assignment: CDR1 MNHEY and CDR2 SVGAGI. The CDR3 is 13 amino acids. V dropped 1 base and J dropped 4 bases, with 7 bases sitting between them. The CDR3 here is CASSYFGIYGYTF. The CDR3 DNA reads TGTGCCAGCAGTTACTTTGGGATCTATGGCTACACCTTC.

The J gene is TRBJ1-1, the V gene TRBV27; 10 bases map to TRBD1. This CDR3 comprises 15 residues. CDR1 and CDR2 (germline): MNHEY, SMNVEV (reference sequence). J was trimmed by 7 bases and V by 2 bases; bases with no gene match: 7. The CDR3 DNA is TGTGCCAGCAGTTTACGTGGGACAGGGGCTAATGAAGCTTTCTTT. Its protein product is CASSLRGTGANEAFF.

The rearrangement links TRBV5-6 to TRBJ1-1; D gene uncertain. The CDR3 consists of 13 residues. Between the trimmed V and J ends, which lost 2 bases and 11 bases, there was a span of 16 bases. CDR1 is SGHDT and CDR2 is YYEEEE in the germline V gene. The CDR3 nucleotides are TGTGCCAGCAGCTTTACTGGGTCTCAAGGGGCTTTCTTT. Its protein product is CASSFTGSQGAFF. Combining the CDR3 with reference TRBV5-6 and TRBJ1-1 gives the whole variable domain DAGVTQSPTHLIKTRGQQVTLRCSPKSGHDTVSWYQQALGQGPQFIFQYYEEEERQRGNFPDRFSGHQFPNYSSELNVNALLLGDSALYLCASSFTGSQGAFFGQGTRLTVV.

A single count supports this clone. V gene TRBV6-5 combines with J gene TRBJ2-1; D possibly corresponds to TRBD2 (5 bases). This CDR3 is built from 14 residues. The germline V gene has CDR1 MNHEY and CDR2 SVGAGI. The V gene lost 7 bases and the J gene lost 6 bases, with 16 bases spanning the gap. This CDR3 reads CASTDTTRGNEQFF. The CDR3 bases are TGTGCCAGCACCGACACCACCCGGGGCAATGAGCAGTTCTTC.

This CDR3 reads CASSLGEGLGMNTEAFF. CDR3 nucleotide sequence: TGTGCCAGCAGCTTGGGGGAGGGGCTCGGCATGAACACTGAAGCTTTCTTT. This chain links TRBV7-9 with TRBJ1-1, with D tentatively TRBD1 (5 bases). CDR1 and CDR2 from the germline V gene are SEHNR and FQNEAQ (reference sequence). The V gene lost 3 bases and the J gene lost 0 bases, with 17 bases spanning the gap. CDR3 size: 17 residues.

This CDR3 reads CASRSPNEKLFF. CDR3 sequence (DNA): TGTGCCAGTAGATCTCCGAATGAAAAACTGTTTTTT. This chain connects TRBV19 to TRBJ1-4; D is unresolved. Germline values: CDR1 LNHDA, CDR2 SQIVND (reference sequence). V lost 6 bases to trimming and J lost 5 bases, with 7 bases between them. The CDR3 totals 12 residues.

The table lists this clone with a count of one. The rearrangement uses TRBV2 and TRBJ1-2; D is unclear. The CDR3 spans 13 residues. The germline V gene has CDR1 SNHLY and CDR2 FYNNEI. With 7 bases removed from V and 3 bases from J, the gap between germline ends came to 12 bases. For the CDR3, the DNA is TGTGCCAGCACGGCGGGAAATTACTATGGCTACACCTTC. The encoded protein is CASTAGNYYGYTF.

This clone occurred a few times. V gene TRBV28 combines with J gene TRBJ1-1; D remains ambiguous. The germline V gene has CDR1 MDHEN and CDR2 SYDVKM. The V end was cut by 2 bases, the J end by 5 bases, with 9 bases between. The CDR3 runs to 13 residues. In DNA form, the CDR3 reads TGTGCCAGCAGTTTAACCCGGGAGACTGAAGCTTTCTTT. It is translated as CASSLTRETEAFF.

The chain employs TRBV18 and TRBJ2-7; tentative D call: TRBD2 (6 bases). Trimming pared 2 bases from V and 6 bases from J, leaving 20 bases between. This CDR3 region has 16 residues. Germline loops: CDR1 KGHSH, CDR2 LQKENI. The CDR3: CASSPGGAGRGVEQYF. The CDR3 DNA follows: TGTGCCAGCTCACCAGGAGGGGCAGGGCGCGGGGTCGAGCAGTACTTC.

V usage is TRBV4-2 and J usage is TRBJ2-3; no firm D call. Germline assignment: CDR1 LGHNA and CDR2 YNFKEQ. Trimming stripped 0 bases from V and 0 bases from J, with 10 bases between. The CDR3 spans 16 residues. The CDR3 sequence is CASSQDLAGSTDTQYF. In DNA form, the CDR3 reads TGTGCCAGCAGCCAAGATCTTGCCGGGAGCACAGATACGCAGTATTTT.

This sequence joins TRBV11-2 and TRBJ1-2; 9 positions agree with TRBD1. CDR1 is SGHAT, CDR2 FQNNGV, per germline. With V trimmed by 5 bases and J by 3 bases, 13 bases remained unmatched. The CDR3 runs 17 residues. As DNA, the CDR3 is TGTGCCAGCAGCGCCAGACAGGGGGTCTCTTCGGACTATGGCTACACCTTC. Its protein is CASSARQGVSSDYGYTF.

This clone occurred once. The V and J genes are TRBV5-1 and TRBJ1-3; 9 positions match TRBD1. The germline V gene encodes CDR1 SGHRS and CDR2 YFSETQ. This CDR3 has 20 residues. V shed 1 base and J 0 bases; nucleotides not matched to a gene: 14. The CDR3 protein is CASSLYGTGNRPDSGNTIYF. The DNA of the CDR3 is TGCGCCAGCAGCTTGTATGGGACAGGGAACCGACCTGACTCTGGAAACACCATATATTTT.

The rearrangement links TRBV4-2 to TRBJ2-1, with 13 bases identical to TRBD2. The J segment lost 9 bases and the V segment lost 1 base, leaving 3 bases of the junction unmatched. The CDR3 runs to 15 residues. The V gene's germline CDR1 is LGHNA and CDR2 YNFKEQ. The CDR3 DNA follows: TGTGCCAGCAGCCAAGGGACTAGCGGGGGCGGTGAGCAGTTCTTC. This codes for CASSQGTSGGGEQFF.

This clone was detected only once. The chain uses TRBV5-4 and TRBJ2-5; maybe TRBD1 (5 bases). Trimming pared 4 bases from V and 6 bases from J, leaving 16 bases between. This CDR3 comprises 14 residues. Germline CDR1 SGHNT, CDR2 YYREEE (reference sequence). DNA of the CDR3: TGTGCCAGCAGCCGGCAGGGTTCGCAAAAGACCCAGTACTTC. Protein: CASSRQGSQKTQYF.